This T cell receptor beta chain appears in the sequencing data of a study of blood T cell repertoires in COVID-19. As for the study in general: Some COVID-19 samples were acute and others convalescent; all came from the United States, Italy and Spain. Sources were T cells, B-cell-depleted T cells, or PBMCs; the material itself was cDNA or gDNA.

Authors' data handling: Counts of nucleated cells, estimated from reference gene primer amplification, were obtained. The data were produced by immunoSEQ multiplex PCR, yet TCRdb's version contains in-frame clones alone and is incomplete. D and trimming were read from the DNA, whereas the V and J calls and clone size are those reported in that table. The table has 170,000 or so clones, more than 85% seen once; the top ten hold 2.7%. This CDR3 spans 13 amino acids. Per the germline V gene, CDR1 is SGHRS and CDR2 is YFSETQ. Trimming took 8 bases from V and 4 from J, leaving 12 bases between them. The receptor was derived from a man in his forties with active or convalescent COVID-19. The chain carries TRBV5-1 and TRBJ1-4; D unclear. What was sequenced was peripheral blood. CDR3 in DNA: TGCGCCAGTACAAGGGAGAATAATGAAAAACTGTTTTTT. This sequence encodes CASTRENNEKLFF.